The clone carrying this T cell receptor beta chain was detected only a few times. The record originates from a study of T cells in Graves' hyperthyroidism and ophthalmopathy. Looking at the study overall: Specimen type is peripheral blood, collected at initial diagnosis prior to any treatment.

RNA transcripts served as the template for amplifying TCR beta CDR3 regions. With the HTBI primer set, the TCR CDR3 went through a first round of RT-PCR. TCRdb re-analysed the multiplex PCR reads in MiXCR, keeping a single row per CDR3 protein. This table holds fewer than 600,000 distinct CDR3 sequences, 14% found once. Stable disease denoted Graves' hyperthyroidism without ophthalmopathy progression within 18 months. The PBMCs were sourced from fresh peripheral blood (more than 9 ml). The V gene end was trimmed by 7 bases and the J gene end by 2 bases; junction bases not matched to a gene: 8. Germline assignment: CDR1 ENHRY and CDR2 SYGVKD. The CDR3 extends over 15 amino acids.

The TCR comes from a young woman with Graves' hyperthyroidism. The V gene is TRBV10-3, the J gene TRBJ2-3; TRBD2 matches at 8 bases. The material sequenced was blood. Here the CDR3 reads CAINTAGRATDTQYF. The CDR3, as DNA: TGTGCCATCAATACCGCCGGGAGGGCCACAGATACGCAGTATTTT.